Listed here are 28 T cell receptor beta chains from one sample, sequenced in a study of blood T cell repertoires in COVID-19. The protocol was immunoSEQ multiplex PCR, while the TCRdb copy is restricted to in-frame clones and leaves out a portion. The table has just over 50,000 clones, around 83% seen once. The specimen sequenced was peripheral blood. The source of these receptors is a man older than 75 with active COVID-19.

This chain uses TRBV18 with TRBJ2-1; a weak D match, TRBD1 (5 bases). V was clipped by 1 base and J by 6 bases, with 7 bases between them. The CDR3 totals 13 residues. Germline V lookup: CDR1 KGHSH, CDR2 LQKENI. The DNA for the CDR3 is TGTGCCAGCTCACCACGCAGGGCCAATGAGCAGTTCTTC. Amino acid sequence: CASSPRRANEQFF.

The CDR3 reads CASSKLAGGSSYNEQFF. CDR3 nucleotide sequence: TGTGCCAGTAGTAAACTAGCGGGAGGGAGCTCCTACAATGAGCAGTTCTTC. This chain connects TRBV19 to TRBJ2-1; 13 nucleotides match TRBD2. Germline CDR1 LNHDA, CDR2 SQIVND (reference sequence). The ends lost 4 bases at V and 0 bases at J; junction bases unmatched: 3. This CDR3 has 17 amino acids.

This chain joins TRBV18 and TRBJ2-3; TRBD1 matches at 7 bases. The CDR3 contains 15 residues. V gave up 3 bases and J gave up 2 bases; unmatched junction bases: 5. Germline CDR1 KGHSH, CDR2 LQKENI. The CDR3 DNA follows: TGTGCCAGCTCACCCTCAGGGGGATACACAGATACGCAGTATTTT. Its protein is CASSPSGGYTDTQYF.

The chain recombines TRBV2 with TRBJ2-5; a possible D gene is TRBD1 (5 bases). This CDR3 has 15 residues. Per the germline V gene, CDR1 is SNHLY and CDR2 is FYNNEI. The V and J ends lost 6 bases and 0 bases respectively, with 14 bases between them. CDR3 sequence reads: CASSAQGVYQETQYF. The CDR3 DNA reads TGTGCCAGCAGCGCCCAAGGGGTTTACCAAGAGACCCAGTACTTC.

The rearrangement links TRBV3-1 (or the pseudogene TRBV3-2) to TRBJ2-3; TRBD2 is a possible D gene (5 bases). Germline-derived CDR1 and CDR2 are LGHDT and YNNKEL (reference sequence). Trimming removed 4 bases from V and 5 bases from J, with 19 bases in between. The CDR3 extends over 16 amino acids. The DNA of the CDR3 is TGTGCCAGCAGCCCCCCTAGGTCGGGAAGAATAGATACGCAGTATTTT. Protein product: CASSPPRSGRIDTQYF.

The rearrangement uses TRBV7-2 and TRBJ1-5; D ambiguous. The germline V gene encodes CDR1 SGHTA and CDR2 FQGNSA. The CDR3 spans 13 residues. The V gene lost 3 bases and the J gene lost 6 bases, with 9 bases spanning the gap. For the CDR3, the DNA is TGTGCCAGCAGCTTTATTTTTCGTCAGCCCCAGCATTTT. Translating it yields CASSFIFRQPQHF.

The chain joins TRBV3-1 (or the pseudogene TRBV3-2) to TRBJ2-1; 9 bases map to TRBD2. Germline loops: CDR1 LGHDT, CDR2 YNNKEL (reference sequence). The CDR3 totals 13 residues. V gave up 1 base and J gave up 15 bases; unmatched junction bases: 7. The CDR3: CASSQAGGGGWFF. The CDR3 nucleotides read TGTGCCAGCAGCCAAGCGGGCGGGGGGGGCTGGTTCTTC.

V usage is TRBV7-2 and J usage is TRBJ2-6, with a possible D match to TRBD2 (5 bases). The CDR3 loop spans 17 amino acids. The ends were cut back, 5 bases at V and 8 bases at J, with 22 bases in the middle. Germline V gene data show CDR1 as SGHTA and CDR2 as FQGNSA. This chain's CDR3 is CASSPSPGSGIPNVLTF. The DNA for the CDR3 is TGTGCCAGCAGCCCGAGTCCGGGCAGCGGCATCCCCAACGTCCTGACTTTC.

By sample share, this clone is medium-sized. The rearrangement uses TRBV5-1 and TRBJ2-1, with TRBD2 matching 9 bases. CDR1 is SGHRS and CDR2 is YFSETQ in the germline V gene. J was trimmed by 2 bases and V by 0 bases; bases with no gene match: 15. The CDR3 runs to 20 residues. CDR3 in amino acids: CASSLEGPGPREGPYNEQFF. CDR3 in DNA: TGCGCCAGCAGCTTGGAGGGGCCAGGGCCGCGGGAGGGACCCTACAATGAGCAGTTCTTC. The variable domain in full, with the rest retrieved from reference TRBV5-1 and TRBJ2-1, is KAGVTQTPRYLIKTRGQQVTLSCSPISGHRSVSWYQQTPGQGLQFLFEYFSETQRNKGNFPGRFSGRQFSNSRSEMNVSTLELGDSALYLCASSLEGPGPREGPYNEQFFGPGTRLTVL.

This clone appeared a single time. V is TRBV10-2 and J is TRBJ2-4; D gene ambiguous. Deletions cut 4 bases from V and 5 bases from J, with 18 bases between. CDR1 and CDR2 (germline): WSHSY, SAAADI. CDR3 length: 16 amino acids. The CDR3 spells CASSGIPGSSENIQYF. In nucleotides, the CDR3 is TGCGCCAGCAGTGGGATCCCGGGTAGTTCTGAAAACATTCAGTACTTC.

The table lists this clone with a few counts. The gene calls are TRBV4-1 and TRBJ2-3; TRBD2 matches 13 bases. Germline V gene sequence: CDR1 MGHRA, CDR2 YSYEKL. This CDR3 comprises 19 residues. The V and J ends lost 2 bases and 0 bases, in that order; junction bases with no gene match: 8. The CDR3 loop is CASSQKGLAGPMSTDTQYF. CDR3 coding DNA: TGCGCCAGCAGCCAAAAGGGACTAGCGGGACCCATGAGCACAGATACGCAGTATTTT.

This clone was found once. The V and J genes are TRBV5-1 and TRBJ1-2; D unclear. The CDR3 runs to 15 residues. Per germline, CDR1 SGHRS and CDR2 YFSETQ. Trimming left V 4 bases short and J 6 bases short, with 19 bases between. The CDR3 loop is CASSEVHGSFDGYTF. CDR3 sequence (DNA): TGCGCCAGCAGCGAGGTCCATGGGTCCTTTGATGGCTACACCTTC.

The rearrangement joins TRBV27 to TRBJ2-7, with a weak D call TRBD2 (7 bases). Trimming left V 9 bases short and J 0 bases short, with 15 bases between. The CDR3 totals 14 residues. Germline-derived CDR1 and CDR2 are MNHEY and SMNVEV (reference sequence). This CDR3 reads CARGLGGLSYEQYF. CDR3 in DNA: TGTGCCAGGGGTTTGGGGGGGCTCTCCTACGAGCAGTACTTC.

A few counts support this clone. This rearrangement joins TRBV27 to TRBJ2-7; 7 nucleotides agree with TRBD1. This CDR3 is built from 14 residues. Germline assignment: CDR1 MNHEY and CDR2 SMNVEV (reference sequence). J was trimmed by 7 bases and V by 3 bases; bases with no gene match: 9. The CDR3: CASSFGQVWEEQYF. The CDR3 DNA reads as TGTGCCAGCAGTTTTGGACAGGTCTGGGAGGAGCAGTACTTC.

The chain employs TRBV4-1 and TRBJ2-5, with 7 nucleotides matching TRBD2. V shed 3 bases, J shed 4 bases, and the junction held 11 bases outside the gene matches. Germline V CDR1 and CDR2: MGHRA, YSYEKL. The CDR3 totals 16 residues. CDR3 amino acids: CASSHGGAGTTETQYF. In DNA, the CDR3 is TGCGCCAGCAGCCACGGGGGAGCCGGGACTACAGAGACCCAGTACTTC.

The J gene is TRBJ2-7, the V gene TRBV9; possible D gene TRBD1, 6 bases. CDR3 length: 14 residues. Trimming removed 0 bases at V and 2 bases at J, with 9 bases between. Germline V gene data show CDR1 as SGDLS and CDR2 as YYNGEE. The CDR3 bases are TGTGCCAGCAGCGTAGCTCCAGGGGCCTACGAGCAGTACTTC. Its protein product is CASSVAPGAYEQYF.

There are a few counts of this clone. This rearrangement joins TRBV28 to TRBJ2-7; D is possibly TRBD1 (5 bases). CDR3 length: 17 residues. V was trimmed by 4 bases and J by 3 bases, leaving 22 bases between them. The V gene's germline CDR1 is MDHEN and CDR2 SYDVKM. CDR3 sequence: CASSSRPGGAASYEQYF. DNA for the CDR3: TGTGCCAGCAGTTCCCGGCCGGGTGGGGCAGCCAGCTACGAGCAGTACTTC. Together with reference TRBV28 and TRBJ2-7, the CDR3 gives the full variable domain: DVKVTQSSRYLVKRTGEKVFLECVQDMDHENMFWYRQDPGLGLRLIYFSYDVKMKEKGDIPEGYSVSREKKERFSLILESASTNQTSMYLCASSSRPGGAASYEQYFGPGTRLTVT.

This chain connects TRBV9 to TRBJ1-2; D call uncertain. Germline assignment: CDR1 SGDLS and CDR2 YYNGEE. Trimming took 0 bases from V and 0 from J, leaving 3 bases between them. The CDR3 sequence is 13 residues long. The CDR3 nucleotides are TGTGCCAGCAGCGTAGACACTAACTATGGCTACACCTTC. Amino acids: CASSVDTNYGYTF.

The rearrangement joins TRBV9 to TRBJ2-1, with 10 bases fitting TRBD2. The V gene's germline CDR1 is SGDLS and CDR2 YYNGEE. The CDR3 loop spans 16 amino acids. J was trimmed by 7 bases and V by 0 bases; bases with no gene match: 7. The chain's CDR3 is CASSVGASGSLNEQFF. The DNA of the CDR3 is TGTGCCAGCAGCGTAGGGGCTAGCGGGAGTCTTAATGAGCAGTTCTTC.

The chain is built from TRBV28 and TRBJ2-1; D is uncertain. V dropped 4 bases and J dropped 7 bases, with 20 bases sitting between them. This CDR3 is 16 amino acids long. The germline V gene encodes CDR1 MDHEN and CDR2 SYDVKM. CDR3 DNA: TGTGCCAGCAGTTCTTCCTCCGCGGTGATGAGGAATGAGCAGTTCTTC. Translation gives CASSSSSAVMRNEQFF.

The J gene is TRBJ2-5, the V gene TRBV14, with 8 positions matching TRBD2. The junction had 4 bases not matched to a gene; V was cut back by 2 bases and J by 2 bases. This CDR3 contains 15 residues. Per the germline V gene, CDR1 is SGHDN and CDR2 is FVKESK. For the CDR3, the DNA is TGTGCCAGCAGCCAAAGCGGGAGACGGCAAGAGACCCAGTACTTC. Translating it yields CASSQSGRRQETQYF.

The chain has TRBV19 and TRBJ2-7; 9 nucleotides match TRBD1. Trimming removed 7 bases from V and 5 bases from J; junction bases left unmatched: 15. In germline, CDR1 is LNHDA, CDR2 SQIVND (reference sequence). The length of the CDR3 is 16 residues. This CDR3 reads CASKLSGTGRFHEQYF. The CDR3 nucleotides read TGTGCCAGTAAATTGTCTGGGACAGGGAGATTCCACGAGCAGTACTTC. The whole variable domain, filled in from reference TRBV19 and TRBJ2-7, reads DGGITQSPKYLFRKEGQNVTLSCEQNLNHDAMYWYRQDPGQGLRLIYYSQIVNDFQKGDIAEGYSVSREKKESFPLTVTSAQKNPTAFYLCASKLSGTGRFHEQYFGPGTRLTVT.

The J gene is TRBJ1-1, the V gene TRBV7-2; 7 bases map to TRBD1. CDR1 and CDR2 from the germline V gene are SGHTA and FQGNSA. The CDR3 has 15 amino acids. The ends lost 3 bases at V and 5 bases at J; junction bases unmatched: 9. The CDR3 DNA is TGTGCCAGCAGCTTCGGCGACAGGGTAGATACTGAAGCTTTCTTT. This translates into CASSFGDRVDTEAFF.

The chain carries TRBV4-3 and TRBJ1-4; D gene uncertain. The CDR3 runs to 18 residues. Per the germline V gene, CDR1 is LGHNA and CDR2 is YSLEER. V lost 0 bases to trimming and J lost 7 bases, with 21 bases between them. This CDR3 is CASSQDNVRASGGEKLFF. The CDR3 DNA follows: TGCGCCAGCAGCCAAGATAACGTGAGAGCCTCAGGTGGTGAAAAACTGTTTTTT.

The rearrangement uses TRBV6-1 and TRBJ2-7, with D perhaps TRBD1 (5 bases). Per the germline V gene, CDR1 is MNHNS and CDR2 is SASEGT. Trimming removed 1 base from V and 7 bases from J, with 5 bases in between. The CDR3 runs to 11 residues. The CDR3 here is CASSEEGEQYF. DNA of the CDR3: TGTGCCAGCAGTGAAGAGGGGGAGCAGTACTTC.

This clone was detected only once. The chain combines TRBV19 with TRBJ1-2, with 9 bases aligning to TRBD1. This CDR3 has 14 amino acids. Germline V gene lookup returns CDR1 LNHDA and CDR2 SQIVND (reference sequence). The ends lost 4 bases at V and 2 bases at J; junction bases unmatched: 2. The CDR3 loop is CASSRGTGNYGYTF. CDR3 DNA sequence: TGTGCCAGTAGTAGGGGGACAGGGAACTATGGCTACACCTTC.

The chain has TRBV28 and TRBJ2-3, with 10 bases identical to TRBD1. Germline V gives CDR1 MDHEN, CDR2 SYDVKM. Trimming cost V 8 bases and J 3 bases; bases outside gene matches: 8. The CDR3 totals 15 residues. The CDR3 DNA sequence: TGTGCCAGCGTTACTAGGACAGGGGGGACAGATACGCAGTATTTT. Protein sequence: CASVTRTGGTDTQYF. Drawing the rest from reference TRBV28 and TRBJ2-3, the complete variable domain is DVKVTQSSRYLVKRTGEKVFLECVQDMDHENMFWYRQDPGLGLRLIYFSYDVKMKEKGDIPEGYSVSREKKERFSLILESASTNQTSMYLCASVTRTGGTDTQYFGPGTRLTVL.

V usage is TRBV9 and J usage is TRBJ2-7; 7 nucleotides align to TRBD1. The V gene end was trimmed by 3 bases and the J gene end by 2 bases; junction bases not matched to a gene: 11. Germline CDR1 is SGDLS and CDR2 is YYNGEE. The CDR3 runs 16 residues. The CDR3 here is CASSAQGEIPTYEQYF. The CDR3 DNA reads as TGTGCCAGCAGCGCGCAGGGGGAGATTCCTACCTACGAGCAGTACTTC.